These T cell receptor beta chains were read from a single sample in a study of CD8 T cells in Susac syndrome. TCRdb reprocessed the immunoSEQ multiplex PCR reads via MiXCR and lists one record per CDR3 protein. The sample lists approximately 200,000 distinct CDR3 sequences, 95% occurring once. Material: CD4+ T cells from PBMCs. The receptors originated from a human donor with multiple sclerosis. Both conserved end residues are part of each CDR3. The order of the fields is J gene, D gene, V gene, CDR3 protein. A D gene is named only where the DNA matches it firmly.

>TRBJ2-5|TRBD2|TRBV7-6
CASSSRLAGVQETQYF
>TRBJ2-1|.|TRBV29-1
CSADPQGRYNEQFF
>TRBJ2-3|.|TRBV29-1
CSVRTSTDTQYF
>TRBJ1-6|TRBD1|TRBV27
CASRILGQGENSPLHF
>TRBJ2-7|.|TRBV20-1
CSASITDAYEQYF
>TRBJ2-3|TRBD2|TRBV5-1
CASSSRLAGGSSTDTQYF
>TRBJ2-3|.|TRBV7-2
CASSLDGGATSRGTQYF
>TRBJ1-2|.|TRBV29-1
CSVLGYTF
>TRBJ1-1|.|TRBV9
CASSVDGGAEAFF
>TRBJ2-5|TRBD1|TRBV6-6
CATRQGQKETQYF
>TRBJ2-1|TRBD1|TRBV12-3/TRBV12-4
CASSLRQGDLNEQFF
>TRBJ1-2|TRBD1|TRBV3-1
CASSQGQGISSGYTF
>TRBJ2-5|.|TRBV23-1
CASSQSWGQYPAETQYF
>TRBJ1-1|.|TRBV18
CASSPASPGIGRNTEAFF
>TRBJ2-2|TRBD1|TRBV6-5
CAASDRRNGELFF
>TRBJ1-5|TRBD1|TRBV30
CAWSVGQGGQPQHF
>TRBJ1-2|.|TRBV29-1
CSVEVYGGSNYGYTF
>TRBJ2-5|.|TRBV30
CATRWGLQETQYF
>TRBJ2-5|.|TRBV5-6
CASSHRVQETQYF
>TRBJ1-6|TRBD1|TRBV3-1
CASSLGQGWESPLHF
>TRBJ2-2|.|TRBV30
CAWRSGGTGELFF
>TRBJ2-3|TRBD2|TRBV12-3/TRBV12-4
CASSQPTSGTDTQYF
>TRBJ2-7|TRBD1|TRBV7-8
CASSWGQGEGDEQYF
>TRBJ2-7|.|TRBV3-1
CASSQAGPYEQYF
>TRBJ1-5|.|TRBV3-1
CASSQFNGAEQPQHF
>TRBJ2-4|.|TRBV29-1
CSVEHLEDPDIQYF
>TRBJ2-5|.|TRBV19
CASSIPRETQYF
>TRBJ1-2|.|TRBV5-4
CASSYGLTSDGYTF
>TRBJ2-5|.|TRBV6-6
CASSSVGETQYF